This T cell receptor (beta chain) derives from a study of cytomegalovirus exposure and HLA in healthy donors. Notes on the study in general: Cytomegalovirus association was listed for approximately 160 TCR beta chains. Reportedly, diagnosis of cytomegalovirus status by the classifier showed high specificity and sensitivity. One later analysis, an examination of the 90 to 150 validation repertoires, found that first-cohort TCR clusters tended to co-occur in them.

The CDR3 loop spans 16 amino acids. Trimming at V came to 1 base and at J to 1 base, leaving 4 bases not matched to a gene. Germline loops: CDR1 SGHTA, CDR2 FQGTGA. This clone has a single count. The antigen is undetermined. Profiled with immunoSEQ multiplex PCR; TCRdb holds only in-frame clones, not every one. The sample consists of around 150,000 clones, about 86% of them appearing once. The source material was PBMCs. This clonotype was obtained from a woman aged 18-30 years in good health and CMV-seropositive. The chain links TRBV7-3 to TRBJ2-7, with 10 bases identical to TRBD2. CDR3 DNA: TGTGCCAGCAGCTTAAGAGGGACTAGCGCGTCCTACGAGCAGTACTTC. Translation: CASSLRGTSASYEQYF. The full variable domain, its missing parts supplied by reference TRBV7-3 and TRBJ2-7, is GAGVSQTPSNKVTEKGKYVELRCDPISGHTALYWYRQSLGQGPEFLIYFQGTGAADDSGLPNDRFFAVRPEGSVSTLKIQRTERGDSAVYLCASSLRGTSASYEQYFGPGTRLTVT.